Sequencing of this TCR beta chain was carried out in a study of tumor-infiltrating lymphocytes in localized non-small cell lung cancer. Method: immunoSEQ multiplex PCR; TCRdb's copy keeps in-frame clones and lacks some. The table records about 16,000 clones, approximately 79% of them present only once. The length of the CDR3 is 14 residues. CDR1 and CDR2 (germline): SGHNT, YYREEE (reference sequence). V was cut by 0 bases and J by 4 bases, with 10 bases left in between. The sequence was obtained from a human donor with non-small cell lung cancer. The sequenced sample consisted of lung tumor tissue. This chain connects TRBV5-4 to TRBJ2-5; TRBD2 is a possible D gene (6 bases). The CDR3 DNA is TGTGCCAGCAGCTTGGCCGGGAGAGGAGAGACCCAGTACTTC. Translated: CASSLAGRGETQYF.